This TCR beta chain was profiled in a study of beta chain features in type 1 diabetes (dated by TCRdb to 2016 to 2018). Context from the whole study: Mean age, gender distribution, total cell number and subset yield were not different between patients and healthy donors. In the study, recently diagnosed type 1 diabetes patients and matched healthy donors were compared on the TCRB repertoires of their sorted circulating CD4+ T cell subsets. Whereas all 30 or so donors provided naive and central memory subsets, regulatory and stem cell-like memory subsets were isolated from just 8 patients and roughly eight healthy donors. A total of about 100 million sorted cells were examined across all samples, and RNA yield correlated strongly with the number of cells per subset.

A single peripheral blood draw of 95 to 150 mL on average was collected from each donor into heparinised tubes. A BD FACSAria II and a panel including CD45RO, CCR7, CD25, CD127, CD95 and CD27 were used to sort naive, central memory, regulatory and stem cell-like memory CD4+ T cells. A purity above 95% was achieved for all sorted populations. PBMCs were isolated right away by Lymphoprep density gradient centrifugation and were stained directly, without culture. So that batch effects would be minimized, each experiment stained and sorted samples in pairs, pairing one healthy donor with one patient. Findings and caveats that apply to the study as a whole: Type 1 diabetes patients showed a moderate but significant shortening of TCRB CDR3 length in all four CD4+ subsets. Because small numbers of individuals were included in the HLA sub-analyses, any influence of HLA type on TCRB rearrangement was left unresolved. Shorter templates might be favored by PCR, yet because patient and control samples were amplified and corrected together, any such skew would affect both groups equally. Because cDNA rather than genomic DNA was sequenced, highly expressing activated cells could have been over-represented, although no difference in activation and CD3 levels was found between groups. Patients with type 1 diabetes made fewer insertions and deleted more nucleotides at VDJ recombination sites, implying thymic rearrangement abnormalities. Naive, central memory and regulatory TCRB repertoires appeared to be more alike among patients than among healthy donors.

This clone has more than one count but fewer than ten. The antigen this receptor binds is unknown. Base quality data are lacking; no much larger clone is found one base away. From its cysteine to its phenylalanine, the CDR3 spans 15 amino acids. The CDR3 DNA has 45 bases and is translated from base 1. CDR1 and CDR2 are drawn from the germline V gene (reference sequence): SEHNR, FQNEAQ. Trimming at the junction amounts to 5 bases on V and 4 bases on J, and the germline ends lie 12 bases apart. The High Capacity cDNA Reverse Transcription Kit was used to reverse transcribe all of the isolated RNA, meaning that expressed TCRB transcripts were what got sequenced. Deep immunoSEQ sequencing was applied to naive, central memory and regulatory T cell samples, giving an average of roughly 3.6 million total reads per sample. Sorted cells were lysed in RLT buffer and RNA was extracted with DNase-treated RNeasy Micro or Mini kits, depending on cell number. Each cell subset was processed separately to prevent cross-contamination, with patient and healthy donor samples processed together. TCRB sequences were amplified from cDNA with the immunoSEQ multiplex PCR, producing 87-bp fragments spanning the CDR3 region. Amplicons were sequenced on the Illumina HiSeq platform. The study's own analysis went as follows. Synthetic template baselines were used to correct PCR bias computationally, reads within Hamming distance 2 were collapsed, and singletons that could not be merged were discarded. Reads were aligned against IMGT so that V, D and J genes, CDR3 length and insertions or deletions at six rearrangement sites could be assigned. Within each subset, clonotype counts were normalized to sorted cell number, and only after that were true diversity and Gini coefficients computed with the tcR R package. The overlap coefficient, calculated on TCRB nucleotide sequences, was used to quantify repertoire sharing. Held by TCRdb, this immuneACCESS table contains in-frame sequences only and omits some clones. Under half of the omission traces to an unresolved V gene where checked; the cause of the rest is unknown. V and J calls and clone size are as listed in that table; D and trimming were resolved from the DNA. The sample records under 300,000 clones, 8% of which are singletons. Clones ranked in the top ten supply approximately 0.99% of the sample.

The sample comprised central memory CD4+ T cells from blood. Recombination connected TRBV7-9 to TRBJ1-6, with no D gene named confidently. The receptor was derived from a woman aged 18 to 35 in good health. In nucleotides, the sequence is TGTGCCAGCAGCCCTCTGGGAGGGTATAATTCACCCCTCCACTTT. It translates to CASSPLGGYNSPLHF.